This T cell receptor beta chain was retrieved from a study of response to subunit inactivated influenza vaccine. Study findings and constraints: Authors suggested few new T cells are recruited by each seasonal influenza vaccination.

Each CDR3 protein gets one entry after TCRdb re-called the RT-PCR reads with MiXCR. The sample gives 500,000 to 650,000 distinct CDR3 sequences, under 9% of which show up once; 10% to 15% is in the top ten. The germline CDR1 and CDR2 sequences are MGHRA and YSYEKL. The CDR3 consists of 15 residues. Trimming pared 0 bases from V and 4 bases from J, leaving 10 bases between. This clonotype occurred many times. The antigen is undetermined. The clonotype comes from a man aged 50 to 75 who received an inactivated influenza vaccine. The source was PBMCs from blood, collected about 24 months after vaccination. The chain carries TRBV4-1 and TRBJ1-5, with unresolved D. The CDR3 protein is CASSQEWQSNQPQHF. The CDR3 nucleotides read TGCGCCAGCAGCCAAGAATGGCAGTCGAATCAGCCCCAGCATTTT.